Detailed here is one T cell receptor (beta chain). Profiled with immunoSEQ multiplex PCR; TCRdb holds only in-frame clones, not every one. The profile shows around 75,000 clones, over 85% of them singletons. The data were taken from a study of T cell changes during pregnancy in multiple sclerosis. Per the germline V gene, CDR1 is MNHEY and CDR2 is SMNVEV (reference sequence). Unmatched junction bases numbered 23, after V lost 5 bases and J lost 3 bases. This CDR3 region has 20 residues. The chain links TRBV27 to TRBJ1-1; 8 bases align to TRBD1. The receptor was derived from a female donor with multiple sclerosis, enrolled in a pregnancy study. Sequenced here: CD4+ T cells from peripheral blood mononuclear cells, sampled after pregnancy. DNA of the CDR3: TGTGCCAGCAGTCCAGTTAGGTACAGGGGGGCTAACGTCGGGGACACTGAAGCTTTCTTT. Translating it yields CASSPVRYRGANVGDTEAFF.